Below, 18 T cell receptor beta chains from the same sample are listed, as sequenced in a study of blood T cell repertoires in COVID-19. Clones were read by immunoSEQ multiplex PCR, and TCRdb kept only the in-frame ones, dropping some. The table shows about 94,000 clones, with approximately 74% occurring only once. Sequencing input: peripheral blood. These receptors were collected from a man between 65 and 85 years old with COVID-19, enrolled during active disease.

CDR3 nucleotides: TGTGCCAGCACCCCGGGCGGGGGGGAGGGTTCCGAGCAGTACTTC. Translation: CASTPGGGEGSEQYF. This rearrangement joins TRBV3-1 (or the pseudogene TRBV3-2) to TRBJ2-7; TRBD2 matches 9 bases. In germline, CDR1 is LGHDT, CDR2 YNNKEL (reference sequence). The CDR3 is 15 amino acids. The ends lost 7 bases at V and 6 bases at J; junction bases unmatched: 13.

The chain uses TRBV3-1 (or the pseudogene TRBV3-2) and TRBJ1-6; D remains unclear. The CDR3 is 13 residues long. Trimming removed 0 bases at V and 11 bases at J, with 8 bases between. CDR1 is LGHDT and CDR2 is YNNKEL in the germline V gene (reference sequence). CDR3 DNA: TGTGCCAGCAGCCAAGAGGGCTTAACACCCCTCCACTTT. Its protein product is CASSQEGLTPLHF.

This clone was seen a handful of times. The V and J genes are TRBV7-9 and TRBJ2-3; D call uncertain. V lost 4 bases and J 2 bases, leaving 16 bases between the germline ends. The CDR3 has 16 amino acids. Germline values: CDR1 SEHNR, CDR2 FQNEAQ (reference sequence). This CDR3 is CASSSPIGQDTDTQYF. The CDR3 DNA is TGTGCCAGCAGCTCCCCCATTGGGCAAGACACAGATACGCAGTATTTT.

The rearrangement joins TRBV7-2 to TRBJ2-1; 9 bases are shared with TRBD2. The V gene end was trimmed by 3 bases and the J gene end by 6 bases; junction bases not matched to a gene: 3. The CDR3 spans 14 residues. Germline V CDR1 and CDR2: SGHTA, FQGNSA. The CDR3 sequence is CASSFGLASNEQFF. For the CDR3, the DNA is TGTGCCAGCAGCTTTGGACTAGCGAGCAATGAGCAGTTCTTC.

This chain connects TRBV6-1 to TRBJ2-3; D remains unclear. Trimming pared 0 bases from V and 11 bases from J, leaving 9 bases between. The CDR3 spans 12 residues. From germline, CDR1 is MNHNS and CDR2 SASEGT. The CDR3 region is CASSEAGLGQYF. The CDR3 nucleotides read TGTGCCAGCAGTGAAGCTGGGCTTGGGCAGTATTTT.

The V and J genes are TRBV19 and TRBJ2-7; 8 nucleotides align to TRBD2. This CDR3 has 16 amino acids. Per germline, CDR1 LNHDA and CDR2 SQIVND (reference sequence). Trimming took 0 bases from V and 6 from J; bases not matched to a gene: 10. The CDR3 is CASSIDGGVPRGEQYF. The DNA of the CDR3 is TGTGCCAGTAGTATAGACGGGGGGGTACCCCGGGGCGAGCAGTACTTC.

This clone has only one observation. The chain is built from TRBV5-5 and TRBJ1-4; D perhaps matches TRBD1 (5 bases). V lost 2 bases to trimming and J lost 5 bases, with 7 bases between them. This CDR3 is 13 amino acids long. CDR1 SGHKS and CDR2 YYEKEE come from the germline V gene (reference sequence). This CDR3 is CASSFSGNEKLFF. CDR3 DNA sequence: TGTGCCAGCAGCTTCTCAGGGAATGAAAAACTGTTTTTT.

The J gene is TRBJ1-2, the V gene TRBV6-2 or TRBV6-3, with D possibly matching TRBD1 (5 bases). This CDR3 region has 13 residues. Germline loops: CDR1 MNHEY, CDR2 SVGEGT. V was trimmed by 5 bases and J by 7 bases, leaving 14 bases between them. The CDR3 sequence: CASSPIGGVGYTF. The CDR3 bases are TGTGCCAGCAGTCCCATCGGGGGGGTTGGCTACACCTTC.

The chain has TRBV7-2 and TRBJ2-7, with a possible D match to TRBD1 (6 bases). Trimming stripped 7 bases from V and 4 bases from J, with 23 bases between. The germline V gene has CDR1 SGHTA and CDR2 FQGNSA. The CDR3 sequence is 16 residues long. CDR3 sequence: CASTPGLGAQRYEQYF. For the CDR3, the DNA is TGTGCCAGCACTCCAGGGTTGGGGGCGCAAAGGTACGAGCAGTACTTC.

This clone was seen just once. V gene TRBV7-3 combines with J gene TRBJ1-5; a possible D gene is TRBD1 (5 bases). V was trimmed by 4 bases and J by 2 bases, leaving 18 bases between them. The CDR3 is made up of 17 amino acids. Germline V gives CDR1 SGHTA, CDR2 FQGTGA. The DNA for the CDR3 is TGTGCCAGCAGCTCGCGCCCGACAGAGAACGGCAATCAGCCCCAGCATTTT. Translated, it gives CASSSRPTENGNQPQHF.

Comments on this clone: The germline gene is not matched at one end of the junction; a read error may be the cause. The chain couples TRBV6-1 to TRBJ2-7; 9 bases fit TRBD1. The CDR3 runs to 16 residues. Germline lookup yields CDR1 MNHNS and CDR2 SASEGT. The CDR3 spells CASREATGQGLYEQYF. For the CDR3, the DNA is TGTGCCAGCAGGGAAGCTACGGGACAGGGTTTATACGAGCAGTACTTC.

Here the CDR3 reads CASLAGGSVQYF. CDR3 nucleotide sequence: TGTGCCAGCCTAGCGGGAGGCTCCGTTCAGTATTTT. V usage is TRBV2 and J usage is TRBJ2-3, with TRBD2 matching over 11 bases. With V trimmed by 8 bases and J by 12 bases, 7 bases remained unmatched. The V gene's germline CDR1 is SNHLY and CDR2 FYNNEI. The CDR3 length is 12 residues.

The V call is TRBV6-2 or TRBV6-3, the J call TRBJ2-7; 9 nucleotides agree with TRBD1. Germline V lookup: CDR1 MNHEY, CDR2 SVGEGT. Unmatched junction bases numbered 13, after V lost 6 bases and J lost 4 bases. This CDR3 is 16 amino acids long. CDR3 DNA sequence: TGTGCCAGCAGCTTCCCGCGGTCCGGGACAGGGTACGAGCAGTACTTC. Its protein product is CASSFPRSGTGYEQYF.

This chain uses TRBV4-3 with TRBJ1-2; the match to TRBD1 covers 7 bases. Germline values: CDR1 LGHNA, CDR2 YSLEER. The CDR3 runs to 15 residues. With 0 bases clipped from V and 4 bases from J, the junction kept 5 bases outside the gene matches. The CDR3 region is CASSQEGQPGYGYTF. The CDR3 DNA follows: TGCGCCAGCAGCCAAGAGGGACAGCCGGGCTATGGCTACACCTTC.

The chain combines TRBV5-4 with TRBJ2-3; the match to TRBD2 covers 11 bases. The CDR3 loop spans 17 amino acids. Germline V gene data show CDR1 as SGHNT and CDR2 as YYREEE (reference sequence). V shed 2 bases and J 3 bases; nucleotides not matched to a gene: 8. CDR3 sequence: CASSLSKLAGDTDTQYF. In nucleotides, the CDR3 is TGTGCCAGCAGCTTATCTAAACTAGCGGGAGATACAGATACGCAGTATTTT.

This chain uses TRBV4-3 with TRBJ1-2, with a tentative D call TRBD1 (6 bases). CDR3 size: 14 residues. Germline CDR1 reads LGHNA; CDR2 reads YSLEER. The germline V and J ends were trimmed by 4 bases and 2 bases, with 11 bases remaining between them. The CDR3 DNA is TGCGCCAGCAGCCCCAGGGGAAGAAACTATGGCTACACCTTC. This sequence encodes CASSPRGRNYGYTF.

In this sample, this clone turned up a few times. The V call is TRBV24-1, the J call TRBJ2-1, with TRBD1 matching over 8 bases. The CDR3 loop spans 16 amino acids. V was clipped by 4 bases and J by 5 bases; unmatched bases: 9. Germline values: CDR1 KGHDR, CDR2 SFDVKD. CDR3 amino acids: CATSEFNRGANNEQFF. The CDR3 coding sequence is TGTGCCACCAGTGAGTTTAACAGGGGGGCCAACAATGAGCAGTTCTTC.

This chain connects TRBV3-1 (or the pseudogene TRBV3-2) to TRBJ2-1; 11 bases are shared with TRBD2. V shed 2 bases, J shed 7 bases, and the junction held 7 bases outside the gene matches. CDR1 is LGHDT, CDR2 YNNKEL, per germline (reference sequence). The CDR3 has 16 residues. CDR3 nucleotide sequence: TGTGCCAGCAGCCAAATTCTCCCTAGCGGGAGGAATGAGCAGTTCTTC. Protein sequence: CASSQILPSGRNEQFF.